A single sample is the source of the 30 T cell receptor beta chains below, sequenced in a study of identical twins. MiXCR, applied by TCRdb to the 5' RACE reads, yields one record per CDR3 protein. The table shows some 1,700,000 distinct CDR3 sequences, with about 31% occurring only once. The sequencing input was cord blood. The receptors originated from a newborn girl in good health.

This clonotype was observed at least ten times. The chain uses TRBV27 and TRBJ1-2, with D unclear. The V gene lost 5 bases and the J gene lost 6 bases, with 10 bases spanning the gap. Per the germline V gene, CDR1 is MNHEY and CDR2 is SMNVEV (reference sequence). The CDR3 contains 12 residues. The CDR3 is CASSPDSHGYTF. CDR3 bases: TGTGCCAGCAGTCCTGACTCGCATGGCTACACCTTC.

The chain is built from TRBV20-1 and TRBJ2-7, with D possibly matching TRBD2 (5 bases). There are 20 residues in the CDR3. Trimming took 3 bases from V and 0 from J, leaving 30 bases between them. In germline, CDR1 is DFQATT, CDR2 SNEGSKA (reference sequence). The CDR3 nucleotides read TGCAGTGCTAGTCATAGGTTCTATTATGGGGAGACCTGGCCCTCCTACGAGCAGTACTTC. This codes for CSASHRFYYGETWPSYEQYF.

The CDR3 spells CASTGTGGFDEQYF. The CDR3 nucleotides are TGTGCCAGCACCGGGACAGGGGGCTTCGACGAGCAGTACTTC. The chain uses TRBV12-3 or TRBV12-4 and TRBJ2-7; 12 bases are shared with TRBD1. The CDR3 has 14 residues. With 7 bases clipped from V and 5 bases from J, the junction kept 6 bases outside the gene matches.

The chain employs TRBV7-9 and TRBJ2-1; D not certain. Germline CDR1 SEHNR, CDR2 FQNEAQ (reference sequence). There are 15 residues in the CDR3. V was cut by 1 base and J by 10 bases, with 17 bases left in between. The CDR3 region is CASSLVMTAPAEQFF. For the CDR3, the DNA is TGTGCCAGCAGCTTAGTTATGACGGCGCCGGCGGAGCAGTTCTTC.

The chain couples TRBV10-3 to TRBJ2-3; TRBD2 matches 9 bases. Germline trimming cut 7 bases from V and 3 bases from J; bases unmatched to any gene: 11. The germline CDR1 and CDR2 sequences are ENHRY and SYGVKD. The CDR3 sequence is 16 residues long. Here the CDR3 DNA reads TGTGCCATCAAGGATCGTAGCGGGGGATTTACAGATACGCAGTATTTT. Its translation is CAIKDRSGGFTDTQYF.

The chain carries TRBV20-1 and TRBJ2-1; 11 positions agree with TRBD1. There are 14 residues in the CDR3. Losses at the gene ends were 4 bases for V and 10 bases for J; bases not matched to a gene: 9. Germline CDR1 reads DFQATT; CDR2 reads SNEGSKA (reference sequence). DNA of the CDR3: TGCAGTGCTAACCCTCGGACAGGGGGCTACGAGCAGTTCTTC. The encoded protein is CSANPRTGGYEQFF.

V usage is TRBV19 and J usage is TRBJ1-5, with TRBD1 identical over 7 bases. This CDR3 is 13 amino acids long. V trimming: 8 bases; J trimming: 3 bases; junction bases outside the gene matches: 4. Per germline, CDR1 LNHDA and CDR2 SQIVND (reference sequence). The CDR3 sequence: CASRGQFNQPQHF. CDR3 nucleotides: TGTGCCAGTCGGGGACAGTTCAATCAGCCCCAGCATTTT. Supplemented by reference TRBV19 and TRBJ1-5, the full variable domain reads DGGITQSPKYLFRKEGQNVTLSCEQNLNHDAMYWYRQDPGQGLRLIYYSQIVNDFQKGDIAEGYSVSREKKESFPLTVTSAQKNPTAFYLCASRGQFNQPQHFGDGTRLSIL.

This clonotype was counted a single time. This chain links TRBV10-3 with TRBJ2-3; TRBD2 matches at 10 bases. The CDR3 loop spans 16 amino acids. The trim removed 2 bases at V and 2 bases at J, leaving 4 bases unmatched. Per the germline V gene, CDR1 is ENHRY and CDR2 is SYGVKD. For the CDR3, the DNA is TGTGCCATCAGTGAGGGAAGCGGGGGGGCCACAGATACGCAGTATTTT. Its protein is CAISEGSGGATDTQYF.

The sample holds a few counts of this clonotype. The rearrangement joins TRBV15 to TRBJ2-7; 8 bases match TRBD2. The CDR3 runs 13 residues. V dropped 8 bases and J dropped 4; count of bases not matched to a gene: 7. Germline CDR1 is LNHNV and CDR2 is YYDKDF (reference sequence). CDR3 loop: CATASGGQYEQYF. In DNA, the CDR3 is TGTGCCACCGCCTCGGGGGGGCAATACGAGCAGTACTTC.

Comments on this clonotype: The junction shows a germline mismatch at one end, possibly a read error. The CDR3 DNA is TGTGCCAGTAGTTTAAGGCTGTCTAACTACGGGCAGTACTTC. It encodes CASSLRLSNYGQYF. The chain combines TRBV27 with TRBJ2-7; D is undetermined. The CDR3 is 14 residues long. Germline CDR1 reads MNHEY; CDR2 reads SMNVEV (reference sequence).

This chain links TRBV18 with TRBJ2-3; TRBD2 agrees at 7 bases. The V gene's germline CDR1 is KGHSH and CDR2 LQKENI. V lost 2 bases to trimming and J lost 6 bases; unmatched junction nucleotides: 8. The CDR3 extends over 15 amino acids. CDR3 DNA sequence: TGTGCCAGCTCACCAACTTCGGCGGGGGTGGATACGCAGTATTTT. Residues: CASSPTSAGVDTQYF.

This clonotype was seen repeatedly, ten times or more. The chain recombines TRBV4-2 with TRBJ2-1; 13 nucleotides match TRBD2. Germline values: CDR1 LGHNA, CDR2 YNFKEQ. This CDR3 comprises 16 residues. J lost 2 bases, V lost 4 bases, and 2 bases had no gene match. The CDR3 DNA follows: TGTGCCAGCAGCCGCACTAGCGGGGGGGCCTACAATGAGCAGTTCTTC. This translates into CASSRTSGGAYNEQFF.

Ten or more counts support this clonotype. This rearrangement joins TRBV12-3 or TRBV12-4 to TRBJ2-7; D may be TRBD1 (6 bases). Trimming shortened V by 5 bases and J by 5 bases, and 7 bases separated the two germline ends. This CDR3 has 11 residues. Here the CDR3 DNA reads TGTGCCAGCAGTCGGACAGACGAGCAGTACTTC. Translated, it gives CASSRTDEQYF.

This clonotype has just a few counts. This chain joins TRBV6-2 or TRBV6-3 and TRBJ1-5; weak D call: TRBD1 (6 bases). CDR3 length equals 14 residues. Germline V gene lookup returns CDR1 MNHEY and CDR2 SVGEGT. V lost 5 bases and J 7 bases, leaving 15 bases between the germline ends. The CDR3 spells CASSTGSVAQPQHF. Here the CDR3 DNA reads TGTGCCAGCAGTACAGGGTCTGTGGCCCAGCCCCAGCATTTT.

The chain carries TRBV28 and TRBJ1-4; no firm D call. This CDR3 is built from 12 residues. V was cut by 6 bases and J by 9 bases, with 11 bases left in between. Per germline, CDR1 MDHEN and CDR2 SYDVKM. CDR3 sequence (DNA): TGTGCCAGCAGCACTTGGGGAAAAAAACTGTTTTTT. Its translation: CASSTWGKKLFF.

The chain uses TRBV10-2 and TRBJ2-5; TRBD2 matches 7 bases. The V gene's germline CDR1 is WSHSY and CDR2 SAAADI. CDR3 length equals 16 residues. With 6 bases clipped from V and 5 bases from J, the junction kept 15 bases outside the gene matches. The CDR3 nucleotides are TGCGCCAGCAGCCCCGGGAGGCTCTCCTACGATGAGACCCAGTACTTC. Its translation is CASSPGRLSYDETQYF.

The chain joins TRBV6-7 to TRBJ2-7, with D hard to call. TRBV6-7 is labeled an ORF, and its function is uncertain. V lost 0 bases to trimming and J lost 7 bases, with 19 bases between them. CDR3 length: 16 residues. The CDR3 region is CASSYSTAGAYNEQYF. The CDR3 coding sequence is TGTGCCAGCAGTTACTCGACGGCAGGAGCCTACAATGAGCAGTACTTC.

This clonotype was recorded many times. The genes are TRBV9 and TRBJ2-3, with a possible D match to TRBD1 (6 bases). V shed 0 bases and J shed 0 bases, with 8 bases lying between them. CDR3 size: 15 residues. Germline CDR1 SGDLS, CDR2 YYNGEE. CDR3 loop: CASSVGTVSTDTQYF. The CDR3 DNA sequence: TGTGCCAGCAGCGTAGGGACAGTGAGCACAGATACGCAGTATTTT.

The CDR3 coding sequence is TGTGCCAGCAGCTTAATAGGACATGGCTACACCTTC. Its translation: CASSLIGHGYTF. The gene calls are TRBV11-1 and TRBJ1-2; D is unresolved. From germline, CDR1 is SGHAT and CDR2 FQDESV (reference sequence). With 2 bases removed from V and 6 bases from J, the gap between germline ends came to 7 bases. The CDR3 consists of 12 residues.

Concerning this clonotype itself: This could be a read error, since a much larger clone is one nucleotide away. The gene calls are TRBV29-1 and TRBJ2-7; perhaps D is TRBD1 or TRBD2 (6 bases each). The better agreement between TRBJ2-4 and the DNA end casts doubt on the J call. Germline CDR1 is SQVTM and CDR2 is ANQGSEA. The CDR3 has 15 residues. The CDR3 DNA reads TGCAGCGTTGGAGAACAGGGACTTCCCAAAAGCATTCAGTACTTC. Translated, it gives CSVGEQGLPKSIQYF.

The CDR3: CAISSVDNIQYF. CDR3 DNA: TGTGCCATCAGTAGCGTGGATAACATTCAGTACTTC. V usage is TRBV10-3 and J usage is TRBJ2-4; D unresolved. The CDR3 has 12 amino acids. Trimming took 5 bases from V and 7 from J, leaving 9 bases between them. Germline V gene data show CDR1 as ENHRY and CDR2 as SYGVKD.

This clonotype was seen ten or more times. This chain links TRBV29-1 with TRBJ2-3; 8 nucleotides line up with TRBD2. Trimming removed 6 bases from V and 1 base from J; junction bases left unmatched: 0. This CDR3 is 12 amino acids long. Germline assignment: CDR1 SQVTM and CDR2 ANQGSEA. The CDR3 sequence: CSVLAGTDTQYF. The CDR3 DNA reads TGCAGCGTACTAGCGGGCACAGATACGCAGTATTTT.

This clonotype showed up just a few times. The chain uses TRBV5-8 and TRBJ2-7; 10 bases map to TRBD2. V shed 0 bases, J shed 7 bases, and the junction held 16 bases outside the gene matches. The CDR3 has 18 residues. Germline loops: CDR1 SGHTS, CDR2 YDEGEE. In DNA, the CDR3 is TGTGCCAGCAGCTTGGGTCCTAGCGGGAGAATCACCTACAATGAGCAGTACTTC. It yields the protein CASSLGPSGRITYNEQYF.

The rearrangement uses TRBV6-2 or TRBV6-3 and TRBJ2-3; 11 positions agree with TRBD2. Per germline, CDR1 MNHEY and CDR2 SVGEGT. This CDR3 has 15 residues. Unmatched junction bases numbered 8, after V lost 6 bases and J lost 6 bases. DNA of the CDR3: TGTGCCAGCAGACGCCCGATAGCGGGAGGGGATACGCAGTATTTT. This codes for CASRRPIAGGDTQYF.

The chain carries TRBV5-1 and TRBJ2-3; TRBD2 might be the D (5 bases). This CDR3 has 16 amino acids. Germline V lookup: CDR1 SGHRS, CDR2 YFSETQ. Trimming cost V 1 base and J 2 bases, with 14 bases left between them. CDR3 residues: CASSLHLRVPTDTQYF. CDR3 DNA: TGCGCCAGCAGCTTGCATTTGCGGGTGCCCACAGATACGCAGTATTTT.

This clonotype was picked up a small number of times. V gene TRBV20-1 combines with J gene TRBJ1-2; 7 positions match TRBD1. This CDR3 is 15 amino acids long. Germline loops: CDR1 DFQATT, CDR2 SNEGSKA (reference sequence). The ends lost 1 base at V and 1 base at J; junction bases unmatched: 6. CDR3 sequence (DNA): TGCAGTGCTAGAGGACAGGGTGGTGATAACTATGGCTACACCTTC. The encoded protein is CSARGQGGDNYGYTF.

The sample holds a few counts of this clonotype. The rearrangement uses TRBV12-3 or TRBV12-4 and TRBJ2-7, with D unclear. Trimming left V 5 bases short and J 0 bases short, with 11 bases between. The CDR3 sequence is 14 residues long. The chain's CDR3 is CASSHRRASYEQYF. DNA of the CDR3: TGTGCCAGCAGTCACCGACGAGCCTCCTACGAGCAGTACTTC.

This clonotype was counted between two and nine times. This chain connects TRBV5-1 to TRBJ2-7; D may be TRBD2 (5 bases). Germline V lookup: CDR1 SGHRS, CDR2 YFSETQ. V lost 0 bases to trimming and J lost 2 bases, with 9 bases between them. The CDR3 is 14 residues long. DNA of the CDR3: TGCGCCAGCAGCTTGGAGGGAGTAGCCTACGAGCAGTACTTC. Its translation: CASSLEGVAYEQYF.

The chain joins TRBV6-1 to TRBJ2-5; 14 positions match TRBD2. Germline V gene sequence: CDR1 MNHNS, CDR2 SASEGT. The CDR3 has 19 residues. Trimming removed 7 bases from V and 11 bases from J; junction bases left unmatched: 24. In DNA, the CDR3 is TGTGCCAGCAAAGGCGACGGGACTAGCGGGAGTCGGCCCTCCAATGAGCAGTACTTC. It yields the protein CASKGDGTSGSRPSNEQYF.

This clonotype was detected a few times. The CDR3 protein is CASSLAGTSGVDTQYF. CDR3 in DNA: TGTGCCAGCAGCTTAGCGGGGACTAGCGGGGTGGATACGCAGTATTTT. The chain is built from TRBV7-2 and TRBJ2-3; 13 bases align to TRBD2. Germline CDR1 reads SGHTA; CDR2 reads FQGNSA. Trimming cost V 0 bases and J 6 bases; bases outside gene matches: 3. The CDR3 spans 16 residues. The full variable domain, completed using reference TRBV7-2 and TRBJ2-3, is GAGVSQSPSNKVTEKGKDVELRCDPISGHTALYWYRQSLGQGLEFLIYFQGNSAPDKSGLPSDRFSAERTGGSVSTLTIQRTQQEDSAVYLCASSLAGTSGVDTQYFGPGTRLTVL.